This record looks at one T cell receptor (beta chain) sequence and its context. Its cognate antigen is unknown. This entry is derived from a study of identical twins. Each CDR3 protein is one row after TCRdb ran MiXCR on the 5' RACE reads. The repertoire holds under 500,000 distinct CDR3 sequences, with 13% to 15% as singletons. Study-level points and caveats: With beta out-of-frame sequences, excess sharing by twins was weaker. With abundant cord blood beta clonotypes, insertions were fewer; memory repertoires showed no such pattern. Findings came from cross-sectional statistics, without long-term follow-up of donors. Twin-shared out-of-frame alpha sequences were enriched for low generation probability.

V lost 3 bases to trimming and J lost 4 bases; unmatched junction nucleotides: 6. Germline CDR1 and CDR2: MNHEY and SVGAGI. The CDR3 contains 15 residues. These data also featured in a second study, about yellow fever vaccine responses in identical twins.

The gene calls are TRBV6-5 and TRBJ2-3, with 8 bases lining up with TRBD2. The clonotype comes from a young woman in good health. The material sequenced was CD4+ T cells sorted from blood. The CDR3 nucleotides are TGTGCCAGCAGTTATAGGGCGGGAGGATCAGATACGCAGTATTTT. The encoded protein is CASSYRAGGSDTQYF.